A selection of T cell receptor beta chains follows, all from one sample in a study of cytomegalovirus exposure and HLA in healthy donors. Clones were sequenced by immunoSEQ multiplex PCR, and TCRdb holds only the in-frame ones, with some missing. The data show 43,000 or so clones, 90% to 95% seen once. What was sequenced was PBMCs. Receptors were obtained from a man aged 18 to 29 in good health and CMV-seronegative. The CDR3 runs from the conserved cysteine through the conserved F or W. The D gene is left open where the match is weak. The size field is filled for only some rows; it gives once, few, many or a size class.

abundance	v_gene	j_gene	d_gene	CDR3aa	CDR3nt
NA	TRBV2	TRBJ1-1	NA	CASKVDGGGRPLAAFF	TGTGCCAGCAAAGTGGACGGGGGTGGGCGTCCCTTGGCCGCTTTCTTT
NA	TRBV2	TRBJ2-7	TRBD2	CASTVAGGPYEQYF	TGTGCCAGCACGGTGGCGGGGGGGCCGTACGAGCAGTACTTC
NA	TRBV5-4	TRBJ1-2	NA	CASSFGAPDQGSFFYGYTF	TGTGCCAGCAGCTTCGGAGCCCCGGATCAGGGGTCCTTTTTCTATGGCTACACCTTC
NA	TRBV6-6	TRBJ2-3	TRBD1	CASRRDRGQSDTQYF	TGTGCCAGCAGGAGGGACAGGGGGCAGTCAGATACGCAGTATTTT
once	TRBV19	TRBJ2-7	TRBD1	CASSIRDRGNFEQYF	TGTGCCAGTAGCATCCGGGACAGGGGTAATTTCGAGCAGTACTTC
NA	TRBV6-6	TRBJ1-2	NA	CASSYVGRREYGYTF	TGTGCCAGCAGTTACGTAGGACGACGGGAATATGGCTACACCTTC
NA	TRBV5-1	TRBJ2-1	TRBD2	CASSLVSGGNNEQFF	TGCGCCAGCAGCTTGGTTAGCGGGGGCAATAATGAGCAGTTCTTC
NA	TRBV5-4	TRBJ1-1	TRBD1	CASSVTGGATEAFF	TGTGCCAGCAGCGTCACAGGGGGCGCGACTGAAGCTTTCTTT
once	TRBV19	TRBJ1-2	TRBD1	CASSFDRDGYTF	TGTGCCAGTAGTTTCGACAGGGATGGCTACACCTTC
NA	TRBV7-2	TRBJ2-7	TRBD1	CASTQGGPLSYEQYF	TGTGCCAGCACCCAAGGGGGCCCCCTCTCCTACGAGCAGTACTTC
NA	TRBV15	TRBJ2-5	NA	CATTPDRSEETQYF	TGTGCCACCACTCCGGACAGATCCGAAGAGACCCAGTACTTC
NA	TRBV7-3	TRBJ2-2	NA	CASSFGTGLNTGELFF	TGTGCCAGCAGCTTCGGGACGGGACTGAACACCGGGGAGCTGTTTTTT
NA	TRBV2	TRBJ1-5	TRBD1	CASSKSPDRDQPQHF	TGTGCCAGCAGTAAATCCCCGGACAGGGATCAGCCCCAGCATTTT
NA	TRBV16	TRBJ2-6	TRBD1	CASSQSGTATSGANVLTF	TGTGCCAGCAGCCAATCCGGGACAGCGACCTCTGGGGCCAACGTCCTGACTTTC
once	TRBV4-3	TRBJ2-6	TRBD1	CASSQETGTGANVLTF	TGCGCCAGCAGCCAAGAGACAGGGACAGGGGCCAACGTCCTGACTTTC
NA	TRBV7-6	TRBJ1-1	TRBD1	CASSWGQGSTEAFF	TGTGCCAGCAGCTGGGGACAGGGATCCACTGAAGCTTTCTTT
NA	TRBV5-4	TRBJ1-2	NA	CASSVTGNYGYTF	TGTGCCAGCAGCGTCACAGGCAACTATGGCTACACCTTC
NA	TRBV5-1	TRBJ1-6	TRBD1	CASRPAGTGGPGALHF	TGCGCCAGCAGACCTGCCGGGACAGGGGGTCCCGGGGCCCTCCACTTT
NA	TRBV7-6	TRBJ2-3	NA	CASSEGTSTDTQYF	TGTGCCAGCAGCGAGGGAACTAGCACAGATACGCAGTATTTT
NA	TRBV2	TRBJ2-2	NA	CASRRLANTGELFF	TGTGCCAGCAGACGACTAGCGAACACCGGGGAGCTGTTTTTT
NA	TRBV7-3	TRBJ2-5	TRBD1	CASSLSGTGGLETQYF	TGTGCCAGCAGCCTCAGCGGGACAGGGGGCTTAGAGACCCAGTACTTC
NA	TRBV6-1	TRBJ1-5	NA	CASSEWAGNQPQHF	TGTGCCAGCAGTGAATGGGCTGGCAATCAGCCCCAGCATTTT
NA	TRBV5-8	TRBJ1-2	NA	CASSLLNSRRSFRGYTF	TGTGCCAGCAGCTTGTTAAACTCTAGACGATCCTTCCGGGGCTACACCTTC
once	TRBV4-2	TRBJ1-4	NA	CASSPSGVVEKLFF	TGTGCCAGCAGCCCCTCCGGGGTTGTGGAAAAACTGTTTTTT
NA	TRBV5-1	TRBJ1-1	NA	CASRLVGGTEAFF	TGCGCCAGCCGCCTCGTGGGAGGCACTGAAGCTTTCTTT
NA	TRBV18	TRBJ1-4	NA	CASSPSGVPSTNEKLFF	TGTGCCAGCTCACCCTCAGGGGTTCCCTCAACTAATGAAAAACTGTTTTTT
once	TRBV15	TRBJ1-2	TRBD1	CATSRVGTGTPNYGYTF	TGTGCCACCAGCAGAGTTGGGACAGGGACTCCAAACTATGGCTACACCTTC
NA	TRBV29-1	TRBJ2-5	TRBD1	CSVARDRVGETQYF	TGCAGCGTCGCAAGGGACAGGGTGGGGGAGACCCAGTACTTC
NA	TRBV12-5	TRBJ1-2	TRBD1	CASGQGGYYGYTF	TGTGCTAGTGGACAGGGGGGGTACTATGGCTACACCTTC
NA	TRBV7-9	TRBJ2-5	TRBD1	CASSPRGTRQETQYF	TGTGCCAGCAGCCCCAGGGGGACGCGCCAAGAGACCCAGTACTTC
NA	TRBV28	TRBJ2-1	TRBD1	CASRGTGSYNEQFF	TGTGCCAGCAGGGGGACAGGATCCTACAATGAGCAGTTCTTC
few	TRBV6-5	TRBJ2-5	TRBD1	CASSYTGDPKETQYF	TGTGCCAGCAGCTATACAGGGGACCCGAAAGAGACCCAGTACTTC
NA	TRBV27	TRBJ2-7	TRBD2	CASSYSMVASGGKQYF	TGTGCCAGCAGTTACTCGATGGTGGCTAGCGGGGGAAAGCAGTACTTC
NA	TRBV7-2	TRBJ2-7	TRBD2	CASSEAPGGLYEQYF	TGTGCCAGCAGCGAGGCCCCGGGAGGATTATACGAGCAGTACTTC
NA	TRBV18	TRBJ2-5	TRBD1	CASSGQSKETQYF	TGTGCCAGCTCGGGACAGTCAAAAGAGACCCAGTACTTC
once	TRBV19	TRBJ2-7	NA	CASSNRITYEQYF	TGTGCCAGTAGTAACAGGATTACCTACGAGCAGTACTTC
NA	TRBV10-3	TRBJ1-1	TRBD1	CAISQQGGVVTEAFF	TGTGCCATCAGCCAACAGGGGGGAGTTGTTACTGAAGCTTTCTTT
NA	TRBV15	TRBJ2-5	NA	CATSRDQGNQETQYF	TGTGCCACCAGCAGAGATCAGGGCAACCAAGAGACCCAGTACTTC
NA	TRBV10-3	TRBJ2-6	NA	CAISESVPGSGANVLTF	TGTGCCATCAGTGAGTCGGTACCGGGATCCGGGGCCAACGTCCTGACTTTC
NA	TRBV19	TRBJ2-2	TRBD2	CASSPGLAANTGELFF	TGTGCCAGTAGTCCAGGACTAGCGGCGAACACCGGGGAGCTGTTTTTT
NA	TRBV4-1	TRBJ1-2	NA	CASSQVSTKKGGYTF	TGCGCCAGCAGCCAAGTATCAACTAAAAAAGGTGGCTACACCTTC
NA	TRBV4-2	TRBJ2-7	NA	CASSHGASSYEQYF	TGTGCCAGCAGCCATGGGGCGTCCTCCTACGAGCAGTACTTC
NA	TRBV28	TRBJ1-5	NA	CASSPQGLKNQPQHF	TGTGCCAGCAGTCCCCAGGGACTGAAGAATCAGCCCCAGCATTTT
NA	TRBV19	TRBJ1-5	NA	CASRSQGSGNQPQHF	TGTGCCAGTAGATCACAGGGCAGTGGCAATCAGCCCCAGCATTTT
NA	TRBV10-3	TRBJ2-6	TRBD1	CAISDRGISGANVLTF	TGTGCCATCAGCGACAGGGGGATCTCTGGTGCCAACGTCCTGACTTTC